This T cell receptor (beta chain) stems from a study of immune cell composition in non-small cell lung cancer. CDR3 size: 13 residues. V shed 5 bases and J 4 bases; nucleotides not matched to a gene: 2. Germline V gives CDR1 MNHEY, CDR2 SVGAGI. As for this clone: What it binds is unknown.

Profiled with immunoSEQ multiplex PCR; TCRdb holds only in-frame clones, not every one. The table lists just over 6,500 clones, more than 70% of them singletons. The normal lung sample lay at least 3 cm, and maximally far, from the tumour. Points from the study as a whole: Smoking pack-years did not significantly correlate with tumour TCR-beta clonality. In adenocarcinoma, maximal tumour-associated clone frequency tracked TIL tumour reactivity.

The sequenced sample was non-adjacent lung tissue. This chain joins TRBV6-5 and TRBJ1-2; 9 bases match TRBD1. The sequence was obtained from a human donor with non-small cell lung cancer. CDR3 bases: TGTGCCAGCAGTAAGGACAGGGGCTATGGCTACACCTTC. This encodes CASSKDRGYGYTF.